A selection of T cell receptor beta chains follows, all from one sample in a study of T cell responses to AZD1222 COVID-19 vaccine. Using immunoSEQ multiplex PCR, the repertoire was profiled, and TCRdb retains in-frame clones only, with some absent. The data contain 65,000 to 90,000 clones, 80% to 90% of them singletons. This sample comprised peripheral blood, obtained on day 0 of AZD1222 vaccination. These receptors all come from an adult in good health. CDR3s include the opening cysteine and the closing phenylalanine or tryptophan. A D gene is named only where the DNA matches it firmly. Size tells how often a clone was seen (once, few, many) or the class of an expanded clone, and some rows leave it out.

TRBV30	NA	TRBJ1-1	NA	CMVHMNTEAFF	TGTATGGTGCACATGAACACTGAAGCTTTCTTT
TRBV7-6	TRBD2	TRBJ2-2	NA	CASSLLAGGPISSGELFF	TGTGCCAGCAGCTTACTAGCGGGGGGGCCTATCTCATCCGGGGAGCTGTTTTTT
TRBV9	NA	TRBJ1-5	NA	CASSVGGGVNQPQHF	TGTGCCAGCAGCGTAGGAGGGGGGGTTAATCAGCCCCAGCATTTT
TRBV5-4	NA	TRBJ2-1	NA	CASSLESQGNNEQFF	TGTGCCAGCAGCTTGGAATCGCAGGGCAACAATGAGCAGTTCTTC
TRBV30	TRBD1	TRBJ2-5	NA	CAWSPKDRFQETQYF	TGTGCCTGGAGTCCAAAGGACAGGTTCCAAGAGACCCAGTACTTC
TRBV27	NA	TRBJ1-1	few	CASSDRFMNTEAFF	TGTGCCAGCAGCGACAGGTTCATGAACACTGAAGCTTTCTTT
TRBV7-2	NA	TRBJ2-7	NA	CASSLSSEQYF	TGTGCCAGCAGCTTAAGTTCCGAGCAGTACTTC
TRBV19	NA	TRBJ1-1	NA	CASSTRDTMNTEAFF	TGTGCCAGTAGTACACGAGACACGATGAACACTGAAGCTTTCTTT
TRBV15	NA	TRBJ2-5	NA	CATSREGIQETQYF	TGTGCCACCAGCAGAGAAGGGATTCAAGAGACCCAGTACTTC
TRBV2	NA	TRBJ2-2	once	CASNGRANTGELFF	TGTGCCAGCAATGGAAGGGCGAACACCGGGGAGCTGTTTTTT
TRBV12-3/TRBV12-4	NA	TRBJ2-3	NA	CASSLPGQQYF	TGTGCCAGCAGTTTGCCGGGACAGCAGTATTTT
TRBV19	TRBD2	TRBJ2-1	NA	CASSPGTSGRIEQFF	TGTGCCAGTAGTCCCGGGACTAGCGGGAGAATTGAGCAGTTCTTC
TRBV5-4	NA	TRBJ2-7	NA	CASSWDSYEQYF	TGTGCCAGCAGTTGGGACTCCTACGAGCAGTACTTC
TRBV29-1	TRBD1	TRBJ1-4	NA	CSGQGPEKLFF	TGCAGCGGACAGGGTCCGGAAAAACTGTTTTTT
TRBV10-2	TRBD1	TRBJ1-2	NA	CASSNTGQAAGTF	TGCGCCAGCAGTAACACCGGACAGGCCGCCGGCACCTTC
TRBV7-2	TRBD1	TRBJ2-7	NA	CASSLGGQGIDEQYF	TGTGCCAGCAGCTTGGGCGGACAGGGGATTGACGAGCAGTACTTC
TRBV3-1/TRBV3-2	TRBD2	TRBJ2-7	NA	CASSPGTSGYEQYF	TGTGCCAGCAGCCCCGGGACTAGCGGTTACGAGCAGTACTTC
TRBV7-2	TRBD2	TRBJ2-1	once	CASSQLTSGTSSYNEQFF	TGTGCCAGCAGCCAACTTACTAGCGGTACCAGCTCCTACAATGAGCAGTTCTTC
TRBV19	TRBD1	TRBJ1-2	NA	CASTIDRVGYTF	TGTGCCAGTACCATAGACAGGGTTGGCTACACCTTC
TRBV7-2	NA	TRBJ1-1	NA	CASSLTRNTEAFF	TGTGCCAGCAGCTTAACCAGGAACACTGAAGCTTTCTTT
TRBV6-5	NA	TRBJ1-5	NA	CASSHTGIDQPQHF	TGTGCCAGCAGCCACACAGGGATTGATCAGCCCCAGCATTTT
TRBV3-1/TRBV3-2	NA	TRBJ1-6	NA	CASSQVGSPLHF	TGTGCCAGCAGCCAAGTAGGTTCACCCCTCCACTTT
TRBV11-2	NA	TRBJ2-5	few	CASSLGRDWTKTQYF	TGTGCCAGCAGCTTAGGGCGGGACTGGACAAAGACCCAGTACTTC
TRBV25-1	NA	TRBJ2-1	NA	CASSGENEQFF	TGTGCCAGCAGTGGGGAAAATGAGCAGTTCTTC
TRBV28	NA	TRBJ1-5	NA	CASSLLRQGPRGPQHF	TGTGCCAGCAGTCTCCTCCGGCAGGGACCAAGGGGGCCCCAGCATTTT
TRBV7-9	NA	TRBJ1-1	NA	CASSFTQYTEAFF	TGTGCCAGCAGCTTTACACAGTACACTGAAGCTTTCTTT
TRBV30	NA	TRBJ1-5	NA	CAWSHGAGYNQPQHF	TGTGCCTGGAGTCATGGCGCGGGGTACAATCAGCCCCAGCATTTT
TRBV30	NA	TRBJ1-5	NA	CAWSDMTVNQPQHF	TGTGCCTGGAGTGATATGACAGTGAATCAGCCCCAGCATTTT
TRBV12-3/TRBV12-4	NA	TRBJ1-1	NA	CASTQLTNTEAFF	TGTGCCAGCACCCAATTAACGAACACTGAAGCTTTCTTT
TRBV10-3	NA	TRBJ2-7	NA	CAISESWPSDEQYF	TGTGCCATCAGTGAGTCGTGGCCTAGCGACGAGCAGTACTTC
TRBV9	TRBD1	TRBJ2-7	few	CASSVGQATYEQYF	TGTGCCAGCAGCGTCGGACAGGCTACCTACGAGCAGTACTTC
TRBV30	TRBD1	TRBJ1-3	NA	CAWSGGTGGDTIYF	TGTGCCTGGAGTGGGGGGACAGGAGGGGACACCATATATTTT
TRBV28	TRBD1	TRBJ1-2	NA	CASSSDRTYGYTF	TGTGCCAGCAGTTCGGACAGGACCTATGGCTACACCTTC
TRBV29-1	TRBD1	TRBJ1-1	NA	CSVERRTGGLRNTEAFF	TGCAGCGTTGAGAGACGGACAGGGGGATTGAGGAACACTGAAGCTTTCTTT
TRBV5-6	TRBD1	TRBJ2-7	NA	CASSFRTGGLWSSYEQYF	TGTGCCAGCAGCTTCCGGACAGGGGGACTTTGGAGCTCCTACGAGCAGTACTTC
TRBV19	NA	TRBJ1-1	NA	CASRPYERGLGTEAFF	TGTGCCAGTAGACCCTACGAGCGGGGACTTGGCACTGAAGCTTTCTTT
TRBV7-2	NA	TRBJ1-6	NA	CASSLRILNSPLHF	TGTGCCAGCAGCTTAAGGATCCTAAATTCACCCCTCCACTTT
TRBV6-5	TRBD1	TRBJ2-7	NA	CASSVTGTYEQYF	TGTGCCAGCAGCGTGACAGGGACCTACGAGCAGTACTTC
TRBV27	NA	TRBJ1-2	NA	CASSLNMGAGYTF	TGTGCCAGCAGTTTAAATATGGGGGCTGGCTACACCTTC
TRBV6-5	TRBD1	TRBJ1-6	few	CASWTGGRSPLHF	TGTGCCAGCTGGACAGGGGGTCGGTCACCCCTCCACTTT
TRBV10-1	TRBD1	TRBJ2-7	NA	CASSAGTGPYEQYF	TGCGCCAGCAGTGCCGGGACAGGTCCCTACGAGCAGTACTTC
TRBV14	TRBD1	TRBJ1-1	NA	CASSFRTGRAFF	TGTGCCAGCAGCTTCAGGACAGGGAGGGCTTTCTTT
TRBV30	NA	TRBJ1-4	NA	CAWAGGSDEKLFF	TGTGCCTGGGCGGGGGGGAGCGATGAAAAACTGTTTTTT
TRBV19	NA	TRBJ1-5	few	CASSDWADNQPQHF	TGTGCCAGTAGTGATTGGGCAGACAATCAGCCCCAGCATTTT
TRBV6-2/TRBV6-3	NA	TRBJ1-5	NA	CASSRQVLVQPQHF	TGTGCCAGCAGCCGTCAGGTGCTTGTCCAGCCCCAGCATTTT
TRBV6-5	TRBD1	TRBJ1-2	NA	CASRPPGTVHGYTF	TGTGCCAGCAGACCTCCCGGGACAGTCCATGGCTACACCTTC
TRBV29-1	NA	TRBJ2-1	NA	CSVGQSSYNEQFF	TGCAGCGTTGGACAGAGCTCCTACAATGAGCAGTTCTTC
TRBV19	NA	TRBJ1-2	NA	CASSGMGSGGYTF	TGTGCCAGTAGCGGAATGGGCAGTGGGGGCTACACCTTC
TRBV28	TRBD2	TRBJ2-7	NA	CASSSSGRGSYEQYF	TGTGCCAGCAGTTCTAGCGGGAGGGGGTCTTACGAGCAGTACTTC